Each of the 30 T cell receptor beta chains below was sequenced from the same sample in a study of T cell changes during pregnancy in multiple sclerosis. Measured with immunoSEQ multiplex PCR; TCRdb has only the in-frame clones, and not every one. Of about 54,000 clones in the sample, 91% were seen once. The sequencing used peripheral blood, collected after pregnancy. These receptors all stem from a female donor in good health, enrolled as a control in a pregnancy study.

Here the CDR3 reads CASSLPSGGYEQYF. The CDR3 DNA sequence: TGTGCCAGCAGCTTACCTAGCGGGGGCTACGAGCAGTACTTC. The chain combines TRBV7-2 with TRBJ2-7, with TRBD2 identical over 10 bases. The trim removed 2 bases at V and 3 bases at J, leaving 1 base unmatched. Germline V CDR1 and CDR2: SGHTA, FQGNSA. The CDR3 spans 14 residues.

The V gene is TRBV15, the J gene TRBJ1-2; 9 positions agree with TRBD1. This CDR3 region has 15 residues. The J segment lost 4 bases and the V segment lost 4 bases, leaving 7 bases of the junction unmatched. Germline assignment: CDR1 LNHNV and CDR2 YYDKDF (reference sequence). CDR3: CATSTTRGQGYGYTF. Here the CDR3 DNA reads TGTGCCACCAGCACCACGAGGGGACAGGGCTATGGCTACACCTTC.

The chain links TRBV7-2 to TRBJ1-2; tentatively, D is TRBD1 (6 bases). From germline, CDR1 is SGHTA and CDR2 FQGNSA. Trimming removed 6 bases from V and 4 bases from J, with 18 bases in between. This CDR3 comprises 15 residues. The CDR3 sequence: CASRAGVFDSYGYTF. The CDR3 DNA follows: TGTGCCAGCAGGGCAGGGGTCTTTGATAGCTATGGCTACACCTTC.

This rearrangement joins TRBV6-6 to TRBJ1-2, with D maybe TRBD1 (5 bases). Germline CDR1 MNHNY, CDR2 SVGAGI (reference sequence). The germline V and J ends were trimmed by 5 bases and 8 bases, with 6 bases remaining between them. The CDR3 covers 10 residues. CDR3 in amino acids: CASSRQGYTF. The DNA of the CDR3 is TGTGCCAGCAGTCGACAGGGCTACACCTTC.

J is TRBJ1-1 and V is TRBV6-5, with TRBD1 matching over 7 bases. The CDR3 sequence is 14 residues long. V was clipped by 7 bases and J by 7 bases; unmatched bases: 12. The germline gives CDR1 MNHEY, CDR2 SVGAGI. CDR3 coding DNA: TGTGCCAGCAAGGGGGCAGGGCGTATGAGTGAAGCTTTCTTT. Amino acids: CASKGAGRMSEAFF.

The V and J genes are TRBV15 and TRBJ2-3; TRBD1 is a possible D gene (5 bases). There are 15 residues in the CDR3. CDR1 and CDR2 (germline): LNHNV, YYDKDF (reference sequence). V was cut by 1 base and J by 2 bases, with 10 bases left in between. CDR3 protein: CATSRAGRATDTQYF. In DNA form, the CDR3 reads TGTGCCACCAGCAGAGCTGGCAGGGCCACAGATACGCAGTATTTT.

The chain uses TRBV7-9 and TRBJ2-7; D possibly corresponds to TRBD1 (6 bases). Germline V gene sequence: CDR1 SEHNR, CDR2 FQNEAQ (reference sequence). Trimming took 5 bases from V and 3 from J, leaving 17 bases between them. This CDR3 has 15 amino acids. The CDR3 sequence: CASSGGLGRDYEQYF. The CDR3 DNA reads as TGTGCCAGCAGCGGGGGCCTTGGTAGGGACTACGAGCAGTACTTC.

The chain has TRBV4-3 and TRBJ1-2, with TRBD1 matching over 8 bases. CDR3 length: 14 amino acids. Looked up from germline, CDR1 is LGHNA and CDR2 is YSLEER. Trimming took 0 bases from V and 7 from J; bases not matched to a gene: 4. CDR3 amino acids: CASSQDAGGRGYTF. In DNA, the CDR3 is TGCGCCAGCAGCCAAGATGCAGGGGGCCGTGGCTACACCTTC.

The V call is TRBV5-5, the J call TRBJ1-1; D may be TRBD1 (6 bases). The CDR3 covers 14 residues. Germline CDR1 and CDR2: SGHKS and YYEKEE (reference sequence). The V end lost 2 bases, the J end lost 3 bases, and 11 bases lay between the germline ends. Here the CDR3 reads CASSLRGGDTEAFF. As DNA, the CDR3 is TGTGCCAGCAGCTTAAGGGGGGGGGACACTGAAGCTTTCTTT.

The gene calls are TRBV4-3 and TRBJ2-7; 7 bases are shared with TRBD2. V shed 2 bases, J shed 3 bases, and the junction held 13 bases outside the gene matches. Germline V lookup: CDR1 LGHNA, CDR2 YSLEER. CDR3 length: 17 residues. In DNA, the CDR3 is TGCGCCAGCAGCCAAATATTCCCCCGGACTAGGATCTACGAGCAGTACTTC. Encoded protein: CASSQIFPRTRIYEQYF.

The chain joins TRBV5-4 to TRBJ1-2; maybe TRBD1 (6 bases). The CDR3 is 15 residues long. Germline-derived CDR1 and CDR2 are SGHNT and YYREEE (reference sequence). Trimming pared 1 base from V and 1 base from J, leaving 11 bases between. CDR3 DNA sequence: TGTGCCAGCAGCTTGAGGGACACCGGTAACTATGGCTACACCTTC. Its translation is CASSLRDTGNYGYTF.

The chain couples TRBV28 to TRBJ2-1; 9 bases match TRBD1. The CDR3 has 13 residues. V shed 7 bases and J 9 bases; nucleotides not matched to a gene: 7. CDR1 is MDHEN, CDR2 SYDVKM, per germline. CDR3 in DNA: TGTGCCAGCAATCGACAGGGGGTGGGTGAGCAGTTCTTC. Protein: CASNRQGVGEQFF.

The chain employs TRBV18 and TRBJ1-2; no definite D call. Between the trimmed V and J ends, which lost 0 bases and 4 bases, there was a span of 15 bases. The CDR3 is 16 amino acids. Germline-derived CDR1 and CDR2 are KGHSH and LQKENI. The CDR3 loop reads CASSPPSVEATYGYTF. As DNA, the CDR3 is TGTGCCAGCTCACCACCTTCGGTCGAAGCTACCTATGGCTACACCTTC.

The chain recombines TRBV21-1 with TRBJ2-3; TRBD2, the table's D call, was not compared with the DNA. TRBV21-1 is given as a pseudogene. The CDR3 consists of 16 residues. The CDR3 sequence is CASSTGLAGVPDTQYF. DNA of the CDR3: TGTGCCAGCAGCACGGGACTAGCGGGAGTACCAGATACGCAGTATTTT.

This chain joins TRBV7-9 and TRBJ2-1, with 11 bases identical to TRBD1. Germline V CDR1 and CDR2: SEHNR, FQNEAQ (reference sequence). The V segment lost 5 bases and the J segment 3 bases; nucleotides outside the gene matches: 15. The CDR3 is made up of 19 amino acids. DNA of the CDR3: TGTGCCAGCAGCCCGGGACAGGGGGTACCCCAAGTCTTCTACAATGAGCAGTTCTTC. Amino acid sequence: CASSPGQGVPQVFYNEQFF.

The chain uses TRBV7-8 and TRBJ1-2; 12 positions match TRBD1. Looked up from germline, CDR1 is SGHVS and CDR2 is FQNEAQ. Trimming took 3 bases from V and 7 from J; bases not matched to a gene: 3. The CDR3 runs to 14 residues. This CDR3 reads CASSLGQGAGGYTF. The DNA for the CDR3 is TGTGCCAGCAGCTTGGGACAGGGGGCGGGTGGCTACACCTTC.

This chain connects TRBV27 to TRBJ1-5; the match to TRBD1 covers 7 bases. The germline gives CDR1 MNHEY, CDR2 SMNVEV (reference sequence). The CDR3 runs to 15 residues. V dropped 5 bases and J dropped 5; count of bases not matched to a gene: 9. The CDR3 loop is CASSPLAGGYQPQHF. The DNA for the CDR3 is TGTGCCAGCAGTCCACTGGCAGGGGGGTATCAGCCCCAGCATTTT.

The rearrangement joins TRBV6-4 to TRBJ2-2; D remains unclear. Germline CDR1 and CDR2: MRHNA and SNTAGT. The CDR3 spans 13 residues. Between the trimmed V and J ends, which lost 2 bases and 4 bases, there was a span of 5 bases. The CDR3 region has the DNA TGTGCCAGCAGTGACCCTTCCACCGGGGAGCTGTTTTTT. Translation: CASSDPSTGELFF.

This CDR3 reads CASSLVQGVEKLFF. The CDR3 DNA reads as TGTGCCAGCAGTTTAGTCCAGGGTGTCGAAAAACTGTTTTTT. The rearrangement uses TRBV28 and TRBJ1-4; a weak D match, TRBD1 (5 bases). This CDR3 has 14 residues. V shed 2 bases and J shed 8 bases, with 12 bases lying between them. CDR1 MDHEN and CDR2 SYDVKM come from the germline V gene.

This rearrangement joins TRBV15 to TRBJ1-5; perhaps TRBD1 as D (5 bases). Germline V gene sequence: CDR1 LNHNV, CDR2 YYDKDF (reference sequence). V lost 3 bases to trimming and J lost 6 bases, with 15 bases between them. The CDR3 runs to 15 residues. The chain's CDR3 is CATSRGQGDGQPQHF. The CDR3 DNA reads TGTGCCACCAGCAGGGGGCAAGGGGATGGTCAGCCCCAGCATTTT.

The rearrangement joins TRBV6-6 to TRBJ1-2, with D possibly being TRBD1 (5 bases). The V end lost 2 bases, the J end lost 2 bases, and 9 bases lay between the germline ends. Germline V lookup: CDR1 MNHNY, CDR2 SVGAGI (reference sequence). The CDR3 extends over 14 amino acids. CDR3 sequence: CASSYGAGNYGYTF. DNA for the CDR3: TGTGCCAGCAGTTACGGGGCAGGCAACTATGGCTACACCTTC.

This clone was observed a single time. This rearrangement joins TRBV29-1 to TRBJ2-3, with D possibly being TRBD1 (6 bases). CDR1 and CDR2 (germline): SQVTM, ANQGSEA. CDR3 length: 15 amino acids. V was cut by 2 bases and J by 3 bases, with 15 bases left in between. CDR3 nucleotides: TGCAGCGTTGAAATAAGGACAAGGGGGACAGATACGCAGTATTTT. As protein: CSVEIRTRGTDTQYF.

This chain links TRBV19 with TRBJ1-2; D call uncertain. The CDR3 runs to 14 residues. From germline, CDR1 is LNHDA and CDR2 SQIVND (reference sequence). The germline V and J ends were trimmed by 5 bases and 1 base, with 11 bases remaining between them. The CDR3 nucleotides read TGTGCCAGTAGTTGGCCGGACTTTAACTATGGCTACACCTTC. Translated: CASSWPDFNYGYTF.

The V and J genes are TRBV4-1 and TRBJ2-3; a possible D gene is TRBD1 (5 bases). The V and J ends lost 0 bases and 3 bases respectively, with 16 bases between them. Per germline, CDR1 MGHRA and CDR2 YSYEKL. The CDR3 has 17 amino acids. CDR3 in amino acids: CASSQEPNGAPTDTQYF. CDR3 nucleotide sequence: TGCGCCAGCAGCCAAGAGCCCAATGGGGCCCCGACAGATACGCAGTATTTT.

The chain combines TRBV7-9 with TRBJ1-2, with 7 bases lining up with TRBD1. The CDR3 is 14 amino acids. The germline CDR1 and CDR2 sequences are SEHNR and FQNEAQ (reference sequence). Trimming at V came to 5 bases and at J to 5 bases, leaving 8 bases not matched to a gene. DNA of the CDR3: TGTGCCAGCAGCCCTGACAGGGCGTGGTATGGCTACACCTTC. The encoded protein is CASSPDRAWYGYTF. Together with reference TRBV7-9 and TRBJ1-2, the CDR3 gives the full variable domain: DTGVSQNPRHKITKRGQNVTFRCDPISEHNRLYWYRQTLGQGPEFLTYFQNEAQLEKSRLLSDRFSAERPKGSFSTLEIQRTEQGDSAMYLCASSPDRAWYGYTFGSGTRLTVV.

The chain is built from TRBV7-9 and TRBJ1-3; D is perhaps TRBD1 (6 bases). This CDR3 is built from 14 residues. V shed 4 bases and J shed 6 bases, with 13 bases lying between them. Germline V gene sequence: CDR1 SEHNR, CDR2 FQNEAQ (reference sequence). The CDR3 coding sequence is TGTGCCAGCAGCTCACCGACAGGCTCAAACACCATATATTTT. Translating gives CASSSPTGSNTIYF.

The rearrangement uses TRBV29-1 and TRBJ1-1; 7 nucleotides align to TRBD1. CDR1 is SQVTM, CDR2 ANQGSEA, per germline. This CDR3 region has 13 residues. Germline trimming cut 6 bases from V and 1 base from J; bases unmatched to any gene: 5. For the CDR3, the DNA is TGCAGCGTACACAGGGGTCCGAACACTGAAGCTTTCTTT. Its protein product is CSVHRGPNTEAFF.

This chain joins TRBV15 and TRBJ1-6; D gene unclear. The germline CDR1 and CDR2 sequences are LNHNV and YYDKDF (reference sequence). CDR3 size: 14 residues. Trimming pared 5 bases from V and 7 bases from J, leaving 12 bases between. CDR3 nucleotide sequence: TGTGCCACCAGCCGGACTGTACAAAATTCACCCCTCCACTTT. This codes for CATSRTVQNSPLHF. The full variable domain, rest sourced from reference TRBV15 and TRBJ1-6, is DAMVIQNPRYQVTQFGKPVTLSCSQTLNHNVMYWYQQKSSQAPKLLFHYYDKDFNNEADTPDNFQSRRPNTSFCFLDIRSPGLGDTAMYLCATSRTVQNSPLHFGNGTRLTVT.

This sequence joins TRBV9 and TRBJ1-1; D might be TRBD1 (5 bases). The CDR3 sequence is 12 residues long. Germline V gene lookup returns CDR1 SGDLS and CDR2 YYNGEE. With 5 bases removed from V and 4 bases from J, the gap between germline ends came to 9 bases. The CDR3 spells CASSTGATEAFF. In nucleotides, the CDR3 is TGTGCCAGCAGTACAGGCGCCACTGAAGCTTTCTTT.

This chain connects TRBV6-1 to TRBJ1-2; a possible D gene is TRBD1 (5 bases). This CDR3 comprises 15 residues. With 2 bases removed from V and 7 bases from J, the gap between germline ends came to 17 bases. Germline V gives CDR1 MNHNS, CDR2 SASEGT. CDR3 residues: CASSERRQGGFGYTF. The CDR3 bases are TGTGCCAGCAGTGAAAGGCGGCAGGGAGGGTTTGGCTACACCTTC.